This T cell receptor (beta chain) came from a study of monozygotic twins with inflammatory bowel disease. Study-level results: Researchers report that IBD patients shared fewer clonotypes with others than healthy twins, especially amid disease activity.

Each donor gave about 2.7 ml of peripheral blood. Whole blood, unsorted for T cells, was the source of total RNA. A word on this clonotype: Its specificity is not known.

TCRdb reprocessed the 5' RACE reads; each CDR3 protein has one entry and no DNA is given. The sample data list 120,000 to 150,000 distinct CDR3 sequences. Germline V gene data show CDR1 as SGHTA and CDR2 as FQGNSA. The CDR3 spans 17 residues. The sample consisted of blood. The receptor was isolated from a human donor with ulcerative colitis or Crohn's disease, or a healthy co-twin of an affected twin (not recorded which). The V gene is TRBV7-2, the J gene TRBJ1-3; no DNA is available, so the TRBD1 call from TCRdb remains unchecked. CDR3 region: CASSLGGGRGSGNTIYF.